Presented here are 21 T cell receptor beta chains from one specimen sequenced in a study of blood T cell repertoires in COVID-19. The assay was immunoSEQ multiplex PCR, and TCRdb's table has in-frame clones only and misses some. The profile shows roughly 49,000 clones, roughly 70% of them singletons. The sample was peripheral blood. The receptors stem from a woman aged 70 to 79 with acute or convalescent COVID-19.

The genes are TRBV20-1 and TRBJ2-7, with 8 bases matching TRBD1. CDR1 and CDR2 from the germline V gene are DFQATT and SNEGSKA (reference sequence). V lost 3 bases and J lost 7; bases outside the gene matches: 14. The CDR3 covers 15 residues. CDR3 amino acids: CSASILGQGRNEQYF. The CDR3 bases are TGCAGTGCTAGTATTCTCGGACAGGGTCGAAATGAGCAGTACTTC.

The gene calls are TRBV2 and TRBJ2-6; D unresolved. V was shortened by 8 bases and J by 1 base, with 6 bases between the two germline ends. This CDR3 is 13 amino acids long. Germline V gene data show CDR1 as SNHLY and CDR2 as FYNNEI. The CDR3 DNA sequence: TGTGCCAGCGCCGGTTCTGGGGCCAACGTCCTGACTTTC. Its translation: CASAGSGANVLTF.

Note on this clone: The junction departs from germline at one end; a sequencing error may be responsible. V is TRBV3-1 (or the pseudogene TRBV3-2) and J is TRBJ1-2; the D is unclear. The CDR3 is 16 residues long. CDR1 LGHDT and CDR2 YNNKEL come from the germline V gene (reference sequence). CDR3 sequence (DNA): TGTGCCAGCAGCCAAGACATGGGTCAGATTAACTATGGCTACACTTTC. It codes for CASSQDMGQINYGYTF.

The chain is built from TRBV7-3 and TRBJ2-1, with D possibly being TRBD2 (5 bases). Between the trimmed V and J ends, which lost 1 base and 4 bases, there was a span of 17 bases. This CDR3 has 17 residues. Germline loops: CDR1 SGHTA, CDR2 FQGTGA. CDR3 sequence reads: CASSLIAAGLGYNEQFF. CDR3 coding DNA: TGTGCCAGCAGCTTAATTGCGGCGGGTTTGGGGTACAATGAGCAGTTCTTC. Full variable domain (missing parts from reference TRBV7-3 and TRBJ2-1): GAGVSQTPSNKVTEKGKYVELRCDPISGHTALYWYRQSLGQGPEFLIYFQGTGAADDSGLPNDRFFAVRPEGSVSTLKIQRTERGDSAVYLCASSLIAAGLGYNEQFFGPGTRLTVL.

This clone was detected only once. This chain connects TRBV5-4 to TRBJ1-2; D gene ambiguous. There are 11 residues in the CDR3. Germline V CDR1 and CDR2: SGHNT, YYREEE (reference sequence). V lost 5 bases, J lost 4 bases, and 6 bases lay in between. Here the CDR3 DNA reads TGTGCCAGCAGTCCCGGCTATGGCTACACCTTC. Protein sequence: CASSPGYGYTF.

The chain couples TRBV10-3 to TRBJ2-3; D perhaps matches TRBD1 (7 bases). V lost 10 bases and J lost 7, with 24 bases in between. This CDR3 is built from 15 residues. Germline V gene sequence: CDR1 ENHRY, CDR2 SYGVKD. The CDR3 region has the DNA TGTGCCACGTTAGTGACCCCGACAGGGAGGAATACGCAGTATTTT. Its protein product is CATLVTPTGRNTQYF.

This clone appeared a few times. This chain uses TRBV12-3 or TRBV12-4 with TRBJ1-1, with D perhaps TRBD1 (5 bases). V lost 5 bases, J lost 3 bases, and 10 bases lay in between. The CDR3 is 13 amino acids. CDR3 coding DNA: TGTGCCAGCAGTCGCAACAGGTACACTGAAGCTTTCTTT. Its protein is CASSRNRYTEAFF.

This chain links TRBV11-3 with TRBJ2-1; 14 bases map to TRBD2. The CDR3 extends over 16 amino acids. Germline CDR1 is SGHNT and CDR2 is YENEEA. V was clipped by 5 bases and J by 7 bases; unmatched bases: 7. This CDR3 is CASSPRGTSGRNEQFF. The CDR3 coding sequence is TGTGCCAGCAGCCCGCGGGGGACTAGCGGGAGAAATGAGCAGTTCTTC.

This clone has a handful of counts. V gene TRBV24-1 combines with J gene TRBJ1-1; D is undetermined. The CDR3 is 12 residues long. V shed 7 bases and J shed 1 base, with 6 bases lying between them. From germline, CDR1 is KGHDR and CDR2 SFDVKD. In DNA form, the CDR3 reads TGTGCCACCAGATACACGAACACTGAAGCTTTCTTT. Protein product: CATRYTNTEAFF.

This clone has just a few counts. The chain links TRBV18 to TRBJ1-1, with D possibly being TRBD1 (6 bases). Trimming took off 5 bases at V and 0 bases at J, with 13 bases between the two ends. In germline, CDR1 is KGHSH, CDR2 LQKENI. This CDR3 region has 15 residues. CDR3 sequence: CASSRGGPVNTEAFF. DNA for the CDR3: TGTGCCAGCTCAAGGGGGGGCCCGGTGAACACTGAAGCTTTCTTT.

The V and J genes are TRBV18 and TRBJ2-7; D is unclear. Germline V gene sequence: CDR1 KGHSH, CDR2 LQKENI. This CDR3 has 14 amino acids. V lost 6 bases, J lost 3 bases, and 15 bases lay in between. As DNA, the CDR3 is TGTGCCAGCTCCCCTCCAGAGCAGCGCTACGAGCAGTACTTC. Encoded protein: CASSPPEQRYEQYF.

The chain couples TRBV9 to TRBJ2-3, with a possible D match to TRBD2 (5 bases). Trimming cost V 3 bases and J 4 bases, with 9 bases left between them. CDR3 length: 13 amino acids. Germline-derived CDR1 and CDR2 are SGDLS and YYNGEE. In DNA, the CDR3 is TGTGCCAGCAGCGATTATAGCGCAGATACGCAGTATTTT. It encodes CASSDYSADTQYF.

A few counts support this clone. V is TRBV7-9 and J is TRBJ2-1; D not resolved. V gave up 2 bases and J gave up 5 bases, with 10 bases separating them. The CDR3 totals 14 residues. CDR1 is SEHNR, CDR2 FQNEAQ, per germline (reference sequence). CDR3 loop: CASSLLALNNEQFF. CDR3 nucleotides: TGTGCCAGCAGCTTATTGGCACTAAACAATGAGCAGTTCTTC. The full variable domain, in which reference TRBV7-9 and TRBJ2-1 provide the parts outside the CDR3, is DTGVSQNPRHKITKRGQNVTFRCDPISEHNRLYWYRQTLGQGPEFLTYFQNEAQLEKSRLLSDRFSAERPKGSFSTLEIQRTEQGDSAMYLCASSLLALNNEQFFGPGTRLTVL.

The V call is TRBV9, the J call TRBJ2-3; 9 bases map to TRBD2. This CDR3 comprises 14 residues. Germline CDR1 is SGDLS and CDR2 is YYNGEE. V was clipped by 4 bases and J by 5 bases; unmatched bases: 5. The CDR3 DNA reads as TGTGCCAGCAGCCCTCTGACTAGCGGAGATACGCAGTATTTT. Translating it yields CASSPLTSGDTQYF.

This clone occurred once. The chain has TRBV5-4 and TRBJ1-2; D call uncertain. Trimming cost V 3 bases and J 8 bases, with 20 bases left between them. CDR3 length equals 15 residues. Germline V CDR1 and CDR2: SGHNT, YYREEE (reference sequence). DNA of the CDR3: TGTGCCAGCAGCTCCCAGGTGGACTCCCCAAACGGCTACACCTTC. This gives the protein CASSSQVDSPNGYTF.

The gene calls are TRBV5-1 and TRBJ2-2; 9 bases line up with TRBD2. There are 15 residues in the CDR3. Looked up from germline, CDR1 is SGHRS and CDR2 is YFSETQ. J was trimmed by 5 bases and V by 2 bases; bases with no gene match: 4. The CDR3 nucleotides read TGCGCCAGCAGCTTTAGCGGGAGTGGAACCGGGGAGCTGTTTTTT. Its translation is CASSFSGSGTGELFF.

The genes are TRBV30 and TRBJ2-2, with 9 bases lining up with TRBD2. Trimming at V came to 4 bases and at J to 5 bases, leaving 11 bases not matched to a gene. The CDR3 is 16 residues long. CDR1 and CDR2 (germline): GTSNPN, SVGIG (reference sequence). The DNA of the CDR3 is TGTGCCTGGAACAAACCGGGACTAGCACTGACCGGGGAGCTGTTTTTT. This sequence encodes CAWNKPGLALTGELFF.

The chain carries TRBV28 and TRBJ1-2; D might be TRBD1 (6 bases). Germline-derived CDR1 and CDR2 are MDHEN and SYDVKM. The CDR3 is 13 amino acids. The V end was cut by 11 bases, the J end by 5 bases, with 18 bases between. The CDR3 reads CALGAGLGYGYTF. For the CDR3, the DNA is TGTGCCTTGGGGGCAGGGTTAGGGTATGGCTACACCTTC.

This clone was recorded once. The chain has TRBV10-1 and TRBJ2-7; 9 positions agree with TRBD1. The germline V gene encodes CDR1 WNHNN and CDR2 SYGVQD (reference sequence). Trimming cost V 0 bases and J 5 bases; bases outside gene matches: 8. This CDR3 is built from 16 residues. The CDR3 DNA follows: TGCGCCAGCAGTGAGTCGCGGGGGACAGGGTTCGACGAGCAGTACTTC. Its protein product is CASSESRGTGFDEQYF.

The chain carries TRBV15 and TRBJ1-2, with D uncertain. Germline CDR1 and CDR2: LNHNV and YYDKDF (reference sequence). The CDR3 covers 14 residues. Trimming took off 4 bases at V and 8 bases at J, with 17 bases between the two ends. CDR3 in amino acids: CATSTGTIGVGYTF. CDR3 sequence (DNA): TGTGCCACCAGCACCGGAACCATCGGGGTCGGCTACACCTTC.

The V call is TRBV9, the J call TRBJ2-1; the D gene is possibly TRBD2 (5 bases). The CDR3 length is 15 residues. Germline V CDR1 and CDR2: SGDLS, YYNGEE. V was shortened by 4 bases and J by 5 bases, with 16 bases between the two germline ends. In DNA, the CDR3 is TGTGCCAGCAGCCTCGGAGGTTGGGAGAACAATGAGCAGTTCTTC. Residues: CASSLGGWENNEQFF.